Each of the 26 T cell receptor beta chains below was sequenced from the same sample in a study of T cells in Graves' hyperthyroidism and ophthalmopathy. RNA transcripts yielded amplified TCR beta CDR3 regions. With the HTBI primer set, the TCR CDR3 went through a first round of RT-PCR. MiXCR, run by TCRdb on the multiplex PCR reads, gives a single entry per CDR3 protein. The sample contains a few hundred thousand distinct CDR3 sequences, 46% of which appear only once. Sequenced: peripheral blood or thyroid tissue (not recorded which). The receptors were gathered from a woman under 30 with Graves' hyperthyroidism.

V gene TRBV7-8 combines with J gene TRBJ1-5; D gene unclear. Germline loops: CDR1 SGHVS, CDR2 FQNEAQ. V was clipped by 1 base and J by 2 bases, with 12 bases between them. The CDR3 consists of 16 residues. CDR3 in DNA: TGTGCCAGCAGCTTAGAGGAGTTCGCGGGCAATCAGCCCCAGCATTTT. Translation gives CASSLEEFAGNQPQHF.

This clonotype has a handful of counts. This chain uses TRBV29-1 with TRBJ1-2; TRBD1 matches at 7 bases. Unmatched junction bases numbered 10, after V lost 0 bases and J lost 12 bases. CDR1 SQVTM and CDR2 ANQGSEA come from the germline V gene. This CDR3 contains 13 residues. The CDR3 DNA sequence: TGCAGCGTTGAAGATTTACCGGGACAGCGGAACACCTTC. Residues: CSVEDLPGQRNTF.

This clonotype showed up many times. This chain links TRBV7-2 with TRBJ2-5, with unresolved D. There are 13 residues in the CDR3. V lost 8 bases and J lost 0, with 10 bases in between. Germline-derived CDR1 and CDR2 are SGHTA and FQGNSA. CDR3 coding DNA: TGTGCCAGCTCACCGCCGAACCAAGAGACCCAGTACTTC. Its protein is CASSPPNQETQYF.

The gene calls are TRBV12-3 or TRBV12-4 and TRBJ2-5; D perhaps matches TRBD1 (5 bases). V lost 7 bases and J lost 2, with 14 bases in between. CDR3 length: 14 residues. The CDR3 spells CASTLGVLQETQYF. The CDR3, as DNA: TGTGCCAGCACCTTAGGGGTGCTACAAGAGACCCAGTACTTC.

This clonotype appeared a few times. This sequence joins TRBV2 and TRBJ1-2, with D uncertain. CDR1 and CDR2 (germline): SNHLY, FYNNEI. This CDR3 has 15 amino acids. Deletions cut 6 bases from V and 4 bases from J, with 18 bases between. The DNA of the CDR3 is TGTGCCAGCAGCTTGCTTTCTGGAGGATTCTATGGCTACACCTTC. Translating gives CASSLLSGGFYGYTF.

At least ten counts were recorded for this clonotype. The chain carries TRBV2 and TRBJ1-1; a possible D gene is TRBD1 (5 bases). CDR1 is SNHLY, CDR2 FYNNEI, per germline. Trimming cost V 4 bases and J 11 bases, with 14 bases left between them. CDR3 length equals 12 residues. The CDR3 is CASSVGQGGAFF. The CDR3 region has the DNA TGTGCCAGCAGTGTGGGTCAGGGCGGTGCTTTCTTT.

Points on this clonotype: Possible read error: a much larger clone is one base away. The CDR3 here is CASSESRGAEETQYF. CDR3 DNA: TGCGCCAGCAGTGAGTCTCGCGGGGCCGAAGAGACCCAGTACTTC. The V gene is TRBV10-1, the J gene TRBJ2-5, with a possible D match to TRBD2 (6 bases). This CDR3 contains 15 residues. The V end was cut by 0 bases, the J end by 3 bases, with 11 bases between. In germline, CDR1 is WNHNN, CDR2 SYGVQD (reference sequence).

Note on this clonotype: Its ends do not fully match the called genes, so a read error is possible. The J gene is TRBJ1-1, the V gene TRBV5-5; maybe TRBD1 (6 bases). In germline, CDR1 is SGHKS, CDR2 YYEKEE (reference sequence). CDR3 length equals 15 residues. CDR3 DNA: TGCGCCAGCAGCCATAATGGACAGTCGGACACTGAAGCTTTCTTT. Protein product: CASSHNGQSDTEAFF.

This clonotype occurred a few times. V and J are TRBV7-9 and TRBJ1-1; D is ambiguous. CDR1 SEHNR and CDR2 FQNEAQ come from the germline V gene (reference sequence). The CDR3 is 14 residues long. Trimming took off 1 base at V and 5 bases at J, with 11 bases between the two ends. The CDR3 sequence: CASSLVPERTEAFF. The CDR3 DNA reads TGTGCCAGCAGCTTAGTCCCTGAGAGAACTGAAGCTTTCTTT.

This chain joins TRBV5-1 and TRBJ2-7, with TRBD2 matching over 9 bases. Germline V CDR1 and CDR2: SGHRS, YFSETQ. With V trimmed by 0 bases and J by 4 bases, 5 bases remained unmatched. The CDR3 totals 15 residues. The CDR3 DNA follows: TGCGCCAGCAGCTTGGCCGCTAGCGGGACTTACGAGCAGTACTTC. Amino acid sequence: CASSLAASGTYEQYF.

The V call is TRBV12-3 or TRBV12-4, the J call TRBJ2-7; D tentatively fits TRBD1 or TRBD2 (6 bases each). Trimming pared 5 bases from V and 6 bases from J, leaving 17 bases between. CDR3 length: 14 amino acids. CDR3 loop: CASSTDSGGGEQYF. Here the CDR3 DNA reads TGTGCCAGCAGTACCGACTCCGGAGGGGGCGAGCAGTACTTC.

The chain couples TRBV7-2 to TRBJ1-2; TRBD1 might be the D (6 bases). V gave up 1 base and J gave up 4 bases, with 13 bases separating them. The CDR3 sequence is 15 residues long. Germline-derived CDR1 and CDR2 are SGHTA and FQGNSA. Written as DNA, the CDR3 is TGTGCCAGCAGCTTAGATCCTACGGACAGCTATGGCTACACCTTC. It translates to CASSLDPTDSYGYTF.

This clonotype was detected ten times or more. This chain links TRBV29-1 with TRBJ1-2, with D possibly matching TRBD1 (6 bases). V was clipped by 6 bases and J by 4 bases, with 12 bases between them. The CDR3 has 12 amino acids. From germline, CDR1 is SQVTM and CDR2 ANQGSEA. In nucleotides, the CDR3 is TGCAGCGTGGGAACAGGGCCCTATGGCTACACCTTC. This encodes CSVGTGPYGYTF.

The V and J genes are TRBV14 and TRBJ2-2; 7 positions match TRBD2. The junction had 5 bases not matched to a gene; V was cut back by 3 bases and J by 7 bases. This CDR3 is built from 14 residues. Germline V lookup: CDR1 SGHDN, CDR2 FVKESK. The DNA for the CDR3 is TGTGCCAGCAGCCATCATGGGGGGGGCGGGGAGCTGTTTTTT. It codes for CASSHHGGGGELFF.

The gene calls are TRBV25-1 and TRBJ1-1; D is undetermined. Looked up from germline, CDR1 is MGHDK and CDR2 is SYGVNS. Trimming left V 9 bases short and J 3 bases short, with 17 bases between. The CDR3 has 14 residues. The CDR3 DNA reads as TGTGCCAGTAGCGTTGGCGGACTGTACACTGAAGCTTTCTTT. Its protein product is CASSVGGLYTEAFF.

This chain connects TRBV10-3 to TRBJ2-5; 7 positions match TRBD1. The CDR3 runs to 13 residues. The V and J ends lost 4 bases and 5 bases, in that order; junction bases with no gene match: 4. Germline loops: CDR1 ENHRY, CDR2 SYGVKD. CDR3 amino acids: CAISGQGRETQYF. The CDR3, as DNA: TGTGCCATCAGTGGACAGGGTAGGGAGACCCAGTACTTC.

This clonotype came up once. The chain employs TRBV10-3 and TRBJ2-6; D may correspond to TRBD1 or TRBD2 (5 bases each). The length of the CDR3 is 16 residues. CDR1 and CDR2 (germline): ENHRY, SYGVKD. V lost 5 bases and J lost 2, with 13 bases in between. The chain's CDR3 is CAISLEGRPGANVLTF. The CDR3 DNA sequence: TGTGCCATCAGTTTAGAGGGGAGACCTGGGGCCAACGTCCTGACTTTC.

Turning to this clonotype: This sequence may be a read error, since a much larger clone differs from it by one base. The chain links TRBV24-1 to TRBJ2-2, with 9 bases that match TRBD1. The CDR3 loop spans 16 amino acids. The germline gives CDR1 KGHDR, CDR2 SFDVKD. CDR3 sequence: CATSDRGQGGTRELFF. CDR3 DNA sequence: TGTGCCACCAGTGATCGGGGACAGGGCGGCACCAGGGAGCTGTTTTTT.

This chain joins TRBV2 and TRBJ1-1; a weak D match, TRBD1 (6 bases). Germline V gene sequence: CDR1 SNHLY, CDR2 FYNNEI. V was trimmed by 6 bases and J by 3 bases, leaving 17 bases between them. CDR3 length: 15 amino acids. CDR3 in DNA: TGTGCCAGCAGCCAAGAGAGGGGGAGGTACACTGAAGCTTTCTTT. Translation gives CASSQERGRYTEAFF.

This clonotype has more than one count but fewer than ten. At one of its ends the junction is not consistent with the germline gene, which may arise from a read error. This chain uses TRBV24-1 with TRBJ1-5; 7 bases line up with TRBD1. CDR3 length: 15 residues. CDR1 and CDR2 from the germline V gene are KGHDR and SFDVKD. CDR3 protein: CASSDRVIGNQPQHF. The CDR3 DNA reads as TGTGCCAGCAGTGACAGGGTTATTGGCAATCAGCCCCAGCATTTT.

This clonotype was observed at least ten times. The chain employs TRBV6-5 and TRBJ1-2, with D unclear. Trimming removed 2 bases at V and 6 bases at J, with 1 base between. The CDR3 spans 10 residues. Germline V gene data show CDR1 as MNHEY and CDR2 as SVGAGI. CDR3 in DNA: TGTGCCAGCAGTTACGATGGCTACACCTTC. This sequence encodes CASSYDGYTF.

The V and J genes are TRBV20-1 and TRBJ2-7; a weak D match, TRBD1 (5 bases). Trimming shortened V by 4 bases and J by 0 bases, and 22 bases separated the two germline ends. Germline lookup yields CDR1 DFQATT and CDR2 SNEGSKA (reference sequence). This CDR3 has 17 amino acids. CDR3 sequence: CSATSDMFLTSSYEQYF. Written as DNA, the CDR3 is TGCAGTGCTACCTCGGACATGTTTTTGACGAGCTCCTACGAGCAGTACTTC.

This sequence joins TRBV9 and TRBJ1-4, with 8 nucleotides matching TRBD1. In germline, CDR1 is SGDLS, CDR2 YYNGEE. The CDR3 sequence is 14 residues long. V was clipped by 0 bases and J by 7 bases; unmatched bases: 2. This chain's CDR3 is CASSVEQGGEKLFF. The DNA for the CDR3 is TGTGCCAGCAGCGTAGAACAGGGGGGTGAAAAACTGTTTTTT.

In the case of this clonotype: Germline is not matched at one junction end, which may reflect a read error. The chain has TRBV7-2 and TRBJ2-7; 11 bases are shared with TRBD2. The CDR3 is 14 residues long. In germline, CDR1 is SGHTA, CDR2 FQGNSA. The CDR3 DNA sequence: TGTGCCAGCAGCGCATCCGGGACTAGCGGAAAATCGGGCTTC. Protein product: CASSASGTSGKSGF.

The chain has TRBV25-1 and TRBJ1-5, with D tentatively TRBD1 (6 bases). The V gene lost 8 bases and the J gene lost 5 bases, with 13 bases spanning the gap. Germline assignment: CDR1 MGHDK and CDR2 SYGVNS. This CDR3 spans 13 amino acids. The CDR3 DNA reads TGTGCCAGCGCACGGGGGGGCGATCAGCCCCAGCATTTT. Translation gives CASARGGDQPQHF.

This clonotype has only a few counts. The J gene is TRBJ2-7, the V gene TRBV13; 10 nucleotides line up with TRBD2. Trimming removed 5 bases from V and 6 bases from J; junction bases left unmatched: 13. From germline, CDR1 is PRHDT and CDR2 FYEKMQ (reference sequence). The CDR3 covers 16 residues. DNA for the CDR3: TGTGCCAGCAGCCCGAACCCTAGCGGGAGACGTGGCGAGCAGTACTTC. It specifies CASSPNPSGRRGEQYF.